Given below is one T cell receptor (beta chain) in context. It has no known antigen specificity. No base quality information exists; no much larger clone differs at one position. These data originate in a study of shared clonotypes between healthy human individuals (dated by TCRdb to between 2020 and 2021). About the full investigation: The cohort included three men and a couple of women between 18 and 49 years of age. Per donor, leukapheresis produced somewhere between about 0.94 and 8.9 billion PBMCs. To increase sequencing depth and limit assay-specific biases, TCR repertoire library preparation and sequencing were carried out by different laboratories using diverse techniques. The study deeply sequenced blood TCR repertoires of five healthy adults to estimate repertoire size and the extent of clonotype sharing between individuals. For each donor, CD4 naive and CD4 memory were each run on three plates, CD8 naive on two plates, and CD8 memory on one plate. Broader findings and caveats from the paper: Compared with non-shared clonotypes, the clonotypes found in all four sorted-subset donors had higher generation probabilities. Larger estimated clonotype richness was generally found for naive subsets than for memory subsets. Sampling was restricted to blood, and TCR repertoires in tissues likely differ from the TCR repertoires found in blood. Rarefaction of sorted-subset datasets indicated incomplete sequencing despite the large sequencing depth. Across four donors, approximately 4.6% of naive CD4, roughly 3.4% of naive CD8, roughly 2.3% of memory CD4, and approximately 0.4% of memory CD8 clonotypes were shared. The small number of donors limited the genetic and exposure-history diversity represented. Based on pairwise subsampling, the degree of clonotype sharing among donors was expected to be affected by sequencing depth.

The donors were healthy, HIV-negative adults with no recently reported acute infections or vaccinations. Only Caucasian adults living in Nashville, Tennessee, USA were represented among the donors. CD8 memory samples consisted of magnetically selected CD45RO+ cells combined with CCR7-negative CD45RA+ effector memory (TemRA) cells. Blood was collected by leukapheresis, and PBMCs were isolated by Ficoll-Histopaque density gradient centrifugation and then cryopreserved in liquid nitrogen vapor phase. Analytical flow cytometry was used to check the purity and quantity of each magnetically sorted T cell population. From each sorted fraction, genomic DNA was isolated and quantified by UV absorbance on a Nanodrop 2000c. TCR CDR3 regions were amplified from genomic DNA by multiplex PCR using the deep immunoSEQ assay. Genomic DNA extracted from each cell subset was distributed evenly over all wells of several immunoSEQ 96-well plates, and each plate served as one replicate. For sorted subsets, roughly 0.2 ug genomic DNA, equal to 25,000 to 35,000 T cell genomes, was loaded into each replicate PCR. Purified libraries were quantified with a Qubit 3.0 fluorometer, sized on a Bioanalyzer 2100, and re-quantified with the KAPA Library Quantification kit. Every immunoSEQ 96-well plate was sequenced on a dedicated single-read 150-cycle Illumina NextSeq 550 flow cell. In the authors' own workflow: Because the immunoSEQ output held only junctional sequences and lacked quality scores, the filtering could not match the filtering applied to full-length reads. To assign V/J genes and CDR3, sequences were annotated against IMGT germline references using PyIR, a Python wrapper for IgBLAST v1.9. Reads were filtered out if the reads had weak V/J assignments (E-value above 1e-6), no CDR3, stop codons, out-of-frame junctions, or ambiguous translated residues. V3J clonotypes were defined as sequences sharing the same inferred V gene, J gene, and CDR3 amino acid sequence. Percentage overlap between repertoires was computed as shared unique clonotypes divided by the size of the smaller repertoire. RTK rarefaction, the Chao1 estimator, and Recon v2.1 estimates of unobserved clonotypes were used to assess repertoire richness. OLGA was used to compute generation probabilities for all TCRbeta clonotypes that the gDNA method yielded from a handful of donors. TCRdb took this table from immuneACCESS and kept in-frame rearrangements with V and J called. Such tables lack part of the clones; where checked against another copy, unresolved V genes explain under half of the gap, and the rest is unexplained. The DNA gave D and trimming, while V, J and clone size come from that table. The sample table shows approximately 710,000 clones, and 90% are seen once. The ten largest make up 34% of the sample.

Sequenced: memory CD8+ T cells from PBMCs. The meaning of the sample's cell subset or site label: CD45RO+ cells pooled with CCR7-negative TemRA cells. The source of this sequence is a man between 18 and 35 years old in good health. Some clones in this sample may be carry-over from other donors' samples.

The DNA reads TGTGCCAGTAGTATAGCCCTGGGATTGGGGATATACAATGAGCAGTTCTTC. This sequence encodes CASSIALGLGIYNEQFF. The rearrangement combines TRBV19 with TRBJ2-1; the D gene cannot be resolved reliably. Relative to germline, V is 1 base shorter and J is 4 bases shorter, with 17 bases between their ends. The CDR3, cysteine through phenylalanine, is 17 amino acids long. The read is trimmed to its CDR3 DNA, 51 bases read in frame from base 1. Sequences LNHDA (CDR1) and SQIVND (CDR2) are obtained from the germline V gene (reference sequence).